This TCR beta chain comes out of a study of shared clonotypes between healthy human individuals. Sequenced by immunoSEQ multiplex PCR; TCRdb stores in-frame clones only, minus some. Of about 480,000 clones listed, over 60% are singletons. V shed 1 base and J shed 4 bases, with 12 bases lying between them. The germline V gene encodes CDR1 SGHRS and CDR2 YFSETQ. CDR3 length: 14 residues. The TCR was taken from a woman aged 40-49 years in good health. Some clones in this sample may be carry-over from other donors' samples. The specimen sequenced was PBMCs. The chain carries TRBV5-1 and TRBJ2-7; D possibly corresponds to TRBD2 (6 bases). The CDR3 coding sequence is TGCGCCAGCAGCTTGCAATCGGGAGCGTACGAGCAGTACTTC. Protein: CASSLQSGAYEQYF.